The sequence of this T cell receptor (beta chain) was determined in a study of T cell responses to AZD1222 COVID-19 vaccine. TCRdb keeps only in-frame clones here, not all; method: immunoSEQ multiplex PCR. The sample has approximately 150,000 clones, 89% seen once. The CDR3 contains 18 residues. The germline V gene has CDR1 WNHNN and CDR2 SYGVQD (reference sequence). V dropped 3 bases and J dropped 0 bases, with 18 bases sitting between them. The TCR originated in an adult who received the AZD1222 COVID-19 vaccine. The chain couples TRBV10-1 to TRBJ2-1, with D perhaps matching TRBD2 (6 bases). The sequencing here drew on peripheral blood, taken 28 days after the second AZD1222 dose. This CDR3 is CASSERRLGRSSYNEQFF. The DNA for the CDR3 is TGCGCCAGCAGTGAACGTAGGCTTGGGAGGAGCTCCTACAATGAGCAGTTCTTC.